These 7 T cell receptor beta chains were all obtained from the same sample, sequenced in a study of blood T cell repertoires in COVID-19. The table came from immunoSEQ multiplex PCR; TCRdb's copy has only in-frame clones and leaves some out. The data contain nearly 35,000 clones, more than 85% of them singletons. The sample consisted of peripheral blood. The receptors stem from a man aged 65-85 years with acute or convalescent COVID-19.

The rearrangement uses TRBV28 and TRBJ1-3; D is undetermined. Trimming removed 4 bases at V and 4 bases at J, with 8 bases between. Germline V lookup: CDR1 MDHEN, CDR2 SYDVKM. This CDR3 region has 13 residues. The CDR3 here is CASSSSVGNTIYF. The CDR3, as DNA: TGTGCCAGCAGTTCGTCCGTCGGAAACACCATATATTTT.

The chain is built from TRBV5-4 and TRBJ1-1; tentative D call: TRBD1 (6 bases). Germline V gene sequence: CDR1 SGHNT, CDR2 YYREEE (reference sequence). Trimming stripped 0 bases from V and 4 bases from J, with 16 bases between. The CDR3 runs 16 residues. The CDR3 region is CASSLGGGGYGTEAFF. The CDR3 coding sequence is TGTGCCAGCAGCTTGGGGGGCGGGGGCTATGGCACTGAAGCTTTCTTT.

The J gene is TRBJ1-1, the V gene TRBV28; a possible D gene is TRBD1 (5 bases). The V gene's germline CDR1 is MDHEN and CDR2 SYDVKM. The CDR3 totals 14 residues. Trimming pared 2 bases from V and 4 bases from J, leaving 11 bases between. The CDR3 protein is CASSLGGRGTEAFF. CDR3 coding DNA: TGTGCCAGCAGTTTAGGGGGGAGGGGCACTGAAGCTTTCTTT.

The V call is TRBV15, the J call TRBJ2-5, with 10 bases lining up with TRBD2. The V gene end was trimmed by 5 bases and the J gene end by 4 bases; junction bases not matched to a gene: 4. The CDR3 has 14 amino acids. From germline, CDR1 is LNHNV and CDR2 YYDKDF (reference sequence). CDR3 protein: CATSLAGAPETQYF. DNA of the CDR3: TGTGCCACCAGCCTAGCGGGAGCCCCAGAGACCCAGTACTTC.

A few counts support this clone. The rearrangement uses TRBV6-2 or TRBV6-3 and TRBJ2-5; D not resolved. From germline, CDR1 is MNHEY and CDR2 SVGEGT. This CDR3 has 13 residues. Trimming took 3 bases from V and 0 from J, leaving 5 bases between them. The CDR3 reads CASSYPYQETQYF. The CDR3 DNA sequence: TGTGCCAGCAGTTATCCGTACCAAGAGACCCAGTACTTC.

The chain recombines TRBV4-2 with TRBJ1-2; D is uncertain. V lost 2 bases and J 1 base, leaving 8 bases between the germline ends. The CDR3 is 14 amino acids. Germline assignment: CDR1 LGHNA and CDR2 YNFKEQ. The CDR3 nucleotides read TGTGCCAGCAGCCAACCGGACTTTAACTATGGCTACACCTTC. Encoded protein: CASSQPDFNYGYTF.

This chain uses TRBV4-3 with TRBJ2-2; 9 bases fit TRBD2. The CDR3 runs 15 residues. Germline assignment: CDR1 LGHNA and CDR2 YSLEER. The V gene end was trimmed by 3 bases and the J gene end by 5 bases; junction bases not matched to a gene: 4. The CDR3 region is CASSQGTSYTGELFF. CDR3 DNA: TGCGCCAGCAGCCAGGGGACTAGCTATACCGGGGAGCTGTTTTTT.